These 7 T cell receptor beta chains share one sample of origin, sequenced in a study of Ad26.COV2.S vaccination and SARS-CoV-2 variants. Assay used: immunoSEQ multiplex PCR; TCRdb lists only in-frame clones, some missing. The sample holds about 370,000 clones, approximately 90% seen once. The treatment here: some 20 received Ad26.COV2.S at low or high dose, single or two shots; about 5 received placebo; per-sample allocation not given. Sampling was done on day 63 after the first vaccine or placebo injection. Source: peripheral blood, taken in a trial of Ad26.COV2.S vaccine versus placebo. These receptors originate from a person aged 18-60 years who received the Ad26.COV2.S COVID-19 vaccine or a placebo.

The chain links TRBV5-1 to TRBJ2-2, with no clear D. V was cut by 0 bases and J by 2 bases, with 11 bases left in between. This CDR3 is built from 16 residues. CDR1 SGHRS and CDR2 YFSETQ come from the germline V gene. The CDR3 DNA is TGCGCCAGCAGCTTGGAGGTCAGAGATAACACCGGGGAGCTGTTTTTT. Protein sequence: CASSLEVRDNTGELFF.

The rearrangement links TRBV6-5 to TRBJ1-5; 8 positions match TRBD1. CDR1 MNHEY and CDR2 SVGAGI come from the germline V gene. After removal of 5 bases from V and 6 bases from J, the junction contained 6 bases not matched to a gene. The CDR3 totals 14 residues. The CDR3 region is CASSLQGGTQPQHF. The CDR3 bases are TGTGCCAGCAGTCTACAGGGGGGCACTCAGCCCCAGCATTTT.

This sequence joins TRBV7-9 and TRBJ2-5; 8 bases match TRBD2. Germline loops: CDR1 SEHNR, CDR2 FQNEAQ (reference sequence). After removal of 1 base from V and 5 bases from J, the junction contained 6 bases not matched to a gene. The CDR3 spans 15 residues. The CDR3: CASSLEGLGLETQYF. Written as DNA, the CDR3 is TGTGCCAGCAGCTTAGAGGGACTAGGCTTGGAGACCCAGTACTTC.

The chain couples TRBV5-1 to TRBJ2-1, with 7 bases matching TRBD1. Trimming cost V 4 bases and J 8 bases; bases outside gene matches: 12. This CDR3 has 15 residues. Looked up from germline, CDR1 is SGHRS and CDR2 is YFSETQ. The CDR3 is CASSLEDRGHDEQFF. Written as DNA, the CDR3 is TGCGCCAGCAGCCTGGAGGATAGGGGGCACGATGAGCAGTTCTTC.

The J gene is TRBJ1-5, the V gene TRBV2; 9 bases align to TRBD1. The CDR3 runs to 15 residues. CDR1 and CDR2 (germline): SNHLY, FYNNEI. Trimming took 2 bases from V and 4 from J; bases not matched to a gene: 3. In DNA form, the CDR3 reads TGTGCCAGCAGTGAAAACGACAGGGGGAATCAGCCCCAGCATTTT. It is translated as CASSENDRGNQPQHF.

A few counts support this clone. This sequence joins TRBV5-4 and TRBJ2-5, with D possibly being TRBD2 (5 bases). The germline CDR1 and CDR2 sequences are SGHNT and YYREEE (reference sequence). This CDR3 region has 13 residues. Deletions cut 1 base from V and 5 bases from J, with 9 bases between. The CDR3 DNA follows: TGTGCCAGCAGCTTGAGCGGATTCGAGACCCAGTACTTC. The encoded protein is CASSLSGFETQYF.

The CDR3 loop is CASSRGTGLVSGELFF. The CDR3 region has the DNA TGTGCCAGCAGCCGCGGGACAGGCTTAGTCTCCGGGGAGCTGTTTTTT. V usage is TRBV3-1 (or the pseudogene TRBV3-2) and J usage is TRBJ2-2; 8 nucleotides match TRBD1. V shed 4 bases, J shed 6 bases, and the junction held 10 bases outside the gene matches. The CDR3 loop spans 16 amino acids. Looked up from germline, CDR1 is LGHDT and CDR2 is YNNKEL (reference sequence).